What follows are 19 T cell receptor beta chains derived from one specimen sequenced in a study of T cells after posttransplantation cyclophosphamide. The repertoire was sequenced with immunoSEQ multiplex PCR; TCRdb's copy has only in-frame clones and lacks some. Recorded here are 37,000 or so clones, none singletons. Sequenced sample: PBMCs. The receptors come from a young man in good health and a related stem cell transplant donor.

The sample holds many counts of this clone. The V and J genes are TRBV4-3 and TRBJ2-6, with D unclear. Germline assignment: CDR1 LGHNA and CDR2 YSLEER. Trimming took 2 bases from V and 0 from J, leaving 8 bases between them. The CDR3 sequence is 16 residues long. CDR3 region: CASSQSSRSGANVLTF. CDR3 nucleotides: TGCGCCAGCAGCCAATCTTCGCGCTCTGGGGCCAACGTCCTGACTTTC.

In its sample, this clone was seen many times. The chain has TRBV6-1 and TRBJ1-3, with D tentatively TRBD1 (6 bases). V lost 11 bases and J 4 bases, leaving 12 bases between the germline ends. CDR1 and CDR2 (germline): MNHNS, SASEGT. This CDR3 has 12 residues. CDR3 sequence (DNA): TGTGCCGGTGGGGGACAAGGAAACACCATATATTTT. Residues: CAGGGQGNTIYF.

This clone was seen ten or more times. This chain uses TRBV5-4 with TRBJ1-4; D not resolved. The V and J ends lost 2 bases and 7 bases respectively, with 9 bases between them. CDR3 size: 13 residues. The germline gives CDR1 SGHNT, CDR2 YYREEE (reference sequence). DNA of the CDR3: TGTGCCAGCAGCTTCCTTGCGGGTGAAAAACTGTTTTTT. It yields the protein CASSFLAGEKLFF.

This clone was recorded a few times. This clone may be a read error of a much larger clone one base away. The V gene is TRBV5-1, the J gene TRBJ1-1; 7 bases align to TRBD1. CDR1 and CDR2 from the germline V gene are SGHRS and YFSETQ. V gave up 4 bases and J gave up 9 bases; unmatched junction bases: 9. The CDR3 loop spans 13 amino acids. The CDR3 loop reads CASSPQTGPQAFF. The CDR3 nucleotides read TGCGCCAGCAGCCCACAGACAGGGCCTCAAGCTTTCTTT. Full variable domain (missing parts from reference TRBV5-1 and TRBJ1-1): KAGVTQTPRYLIKTRGQQVTLSCSPISGHRSVSWYQQTPGQGLQFLFEYFSETQRNKGNFPGRFSGRQFSNSRSEMNVSTLELGDSALYLCASSPQTGPQAFFGQGTRLTVV.

This clone was observed many times. The CDR3 DNA sequence: TGTGCCAGCAGCCCCCGGGACAAGAATGAAAAACTGTTTTTT. Translation: CASSPRDKNEKLFF. The chain links TRBV28 to TRBJ1-4, with D maybe TRBD1 (6 bases). The CDR3 contains 14 residues. In germline, CDR1 is MDHEN, CDR2 SYDVKM. The V gene lost 6 bases and the J gene lost 5 bases, with 13 bases spanning the gap.

This clone has at least ten counts. The chain is built from TRBV4-2 and TRBJ1-2; TRBD1 agrees at 9 bases. CDR3 length equals 16 residues. Losses at the gene ends were 5 bases for V and 2 bases for J; bases not matched to a gene: 9. The germline V gene encodes CDR1 LGHNA and CDR2 YNFKEQ. The CDR3 here is CASSIRDRDQNYGYTF. Written as DNA, the CDR3 is TGTGCCAGCAGCATCCGGGACAGGGACCAAAACTATGGCTACACCTTC.

This clone was seen only a few times. The chain joins TRBV5-1 to TRBJ2-2; TRBD2 agrees at 12 bases. Germline loops: CDR1 SGHRS, CDR2 YFSETQ. The CDR3 contains 15 residues. Trimming at V came to 4 bases and at J to 6 bases, leaving 4 bases not matched to a gene. CDR3 in amino acids: CASSTASGGAGELFF. CDR3 bases: TGCGCCAGCAGCACAGCTAGCGGGGGGGCCGGGGAGCTGTTTTTT.

The gene calls are TRBV7-2 and TRBJ2-3, with 11 bases fitting TRBD2. Looked up from germline, CDR1 is SGHTA and CDR2 is FQGNSA. V dropped 5 bases and J dropped 4; count of bases not matched to a gene: 8. The CDR3 loop spans 16 amino acids. CDR3 in amino acids: CASSLSGGVGPDTQYF. The CDR3 DNA follows: TGTGCCAGCAGCCTTAGCGGGGGGGTAGGTCCAGATACGCAGTATTTT.

Ten or more counts support this clone. In nucleotides, the CDR3 is TGTGCCAGCAGCTTGGGACAGCTCTCTGGAAACACCATATATTTT. It yields the protein CASSLGQLSGNTIYF. This chain joins TRBV5-8 and TRBJ1-3, with D possibly being TRBD1 (5 bases). The germline V and J ends were trimmed by 0 bases and 0 bases, with 7 bases remaining between them. The CDR3 spans 15 residues. The germline V gene encodes CDR1 SGHTS and CDR2 YDEGEE. Complete variable domain (other parts from reference TRBV5-8 and TRBJ1-3): EAGVTQSPTHLIKTRGQQATLRCSPISGHTSVYWYQQALGLGLQFLLWYDEGEERNRGNFPPRFSGRQFPNYSSELNVNALELEDSALYLCASSLGQLSGNTIYFGEGSWLTVV.

At least ten counts were recorded for this clone. The chain uses TRBV6-5 and TRBJ1-2; a possible D gene is TRBD1 (6 bases). CDR1 is MNHEY and CDR2 is SVGAGI in the germline V gene. The CDR3 loop spans 13 amino acids. V lost 11 bases and J 2 bases, leaving 15 bases between the germline ends. This chain's CDR3 is CASAGGANYGYTF. CDR3 sequence (DNA): TGTGCCTCGGCGGGGGGGGCGAACTATGGCTACACCTTC.

This clone has a count of ten or more. This sequence joins TRBV4-2 and TRBJ2-1; tentatively, D is TRBD2 (5 bases). CDR1 is LGHNA, CDR2 YNFKEQ, per germline. V was clipped by 0 bases and J by 7 bases, with 10 bases between them. The CDR3 consists of 14 residues. In DNA form, the CDR3 reads TGTGCCAGCAGCCAAGAATTAGCGTGGAATGAGCAGTTCTTC. Protein product: CASSQELAWNEQFF.

This clone was seen ten or more times. The V gene is TRBV23-1, the J gene TRBJ2-7; TRBD1 might be the D (6 bases). TRBV23-1 is an open reading frame, and its role is uncertain. This CDR3 comprises 15 residues. Trimming stripped 2 bases from V and 4 bases from J, with 15 bases between. CDR3 amino acids: CASSQLQGPGYEQYF. In nucleotides, the CDR3 is TGCGCCAGCAGTCAACTGCAGGGGCCGGGGTACGAGCAGTACTTC.

At least ten counts were recorded for this clone. The chain is built from TRBV12-3 or TRBV12-4 and TRBJ1-2, with TRBD1 matching 8 bases. The CDR3 totals 13 residues. V dropped 6 bases and J dropped 7; count of bases not matched to a gene: 7. The CDR3 DNA follows: TGTGCCAGCAGGGGGACAGGTACGGCTGGCTACACCTTC. Its protein product is CASRGTGTAGYTF.

In its sample, this clone was seen many times. The rearrangement joins TRBV28 to TRBJ1-6; 8 nucleotides align to TRBD1. The J segment lost 8 bases and the V segment lost 5 bases, leaving 14 bases of the junction unmatched. Germline CDR1 and CDR2: MDHEN and SYDVKM. The CDR3 loop spans 17 amino acids. The chain's CDR3 is CASSPGTGGVSDSPLHF. CDR3 nucleotide sequence: TGTGCCAGCAGTCCAGGGACAGGAGGGGTATCGGATTCACCCCTCCACTTT.

This clone has ten or more counts. The chain is built from TRBV10-3 and TRBJ2-7, with D maybe TRBD1 (5 bases). V was pared by 3 bases and J by 0 bases, with 9 bases between. Germline V gene sequence: CDR1 ENHRY, CDR2 SYGVKD. There are 14 residues in the CDR3. CDR3 loop: CAISEPRVSYEQYF. In DNA form, the CDR3 reads TGTGCCATCAGTGAACCCAGGGTCTCCTACGAGCAGTACTTC.

There are many counts of this clone. V usage is TRBV5-8 and J usage is TRBJ2-1; D is undetermined. There are 14 residues in the CDR3. Trimming stripped 0 bases from V and 3 bases from J, with 7 bases between. Per the germline V gene, CDR1 is SGHTS and CDR2 is YDEGEE. DNA for the CDR3: TGTGCCAGCAGCTTGGAGGTCAGCTACAATGAGCAGTTCTTC. This sequence encodes CASSLEVSYNEQFF.

In this sample, this clone turned up many times. J is TRBJ1-3 and V is TRBV7-6; no definite D call. V was cut by 0 bases and J by 0 bases, with 9 bases left in between. CDR3 length equals 16 residues. In germline, CDR1 is SGHVS, CDR2 FNYEAQ. The CDR3 sequence is CASSLAADYSGNTIYF. The CDR3, as DNA: TGTGCCAGCAGCTTAGCGGCCGACTACTCTGGAAACACCATATATTTT. The entire variable domain, with the rest obtained from reference TRBV7-6 and TRBJ1-3, is as follows: GAGVSQSPRYKVTKRGQDVALRCDPISGHVSLYWYRQALGQGPEFLTYFNYEAQQDKSGLPNDRFSAERPEGSISTLTIQRTEQRDSAMYRCASSLAADYSGNTIYFGEGSWLTVV.

This clone was observed many times. The rearrangement uses TRBV25-1 and TRBJ1-1; no clear D. The CDR3 spans 11 residues. The germline V and J ends were trimmed by 4 bases and 5 bases, with 5 bases remaining between them. CDR1 is MGHDK and CDR2 is SYGVNS in the germline V gene. The CDR3 DNA sequence: TGTGCCAGCAGTGGAGGGACTGAAGCTTTCTTT. This encodes CASSGGTEAFF. Drawing the rest from reference TRBV25-1 and TRBJ1-1, the complete variable domain is EADIYQTPRYLVIGTGKKITLECSQTMGHDKMYWYQQDPGMELHLIHYSYGVNSTEKGDLSSESTVSRIRTEHFPLTLESARPSHTSQYLCASSGGTEAFFGQGTRLTVV.

The chain joins TRBV24-1 to TRBJ2-3, with 9 nucleotides matching TRBD1. In germline, CDR1 is KGHDR, CDR2 SFDVKD. With 3 bases clipped from V and 3 bases from J, the junction kept 3 bases outside the gene matches. The CDR3 runs to 15 residues. The CDR3: CATSDAGQGTDTQYF. CDR3 bases: TGTGCCACCAGTGATGCGGGACAGGGAACAGATACGCAGTATTTT.